The sequence of this T cell receptor (beta chain) was determined in a study of cytomegalovirus exposure and HLA in healthy donors. This clone was counted between two and nine times. Trimming left V 2 bases short and J 4 bases short, with 8 bases between. In germline, CDR1 is SEHNR, CDR2 FQNEAQ (reference sequence). This CDR3 spans 13 amino acids. The method was immunoSEQ multiplex PCR; TCRdb's version includes in-frame clones alone and lacks a portion of them. The sample includes under 150,000 clones, roughly 86% of them seen just once. The rearrangement links TRBV7-9 to TRBJ1-1; tentatively, D is TRBD1 (6 bases). Sample: PBMCs. This TCR was recovered from a man aged 18 to 30 in good health and CMV-seropositive. The CDR3 region has the DNA TGTGCCAGCAGCTTATCAGGGGCCACTGAAGCTTTCTTT. Its translation: CASSLSGATEAFF.